This TCR beta chain stems from a study of tumor and adjacent non-tumor tissue in lung cancer. This sample's RNA came from whole unsorted tissue. A modified ARM-PCR protocol with three rounds of nested PCR amplified TCRbeta. TCRdb used MiXCR to reprocess the multiplex PCR reads, holding one entry per CDR3 protein. Counted here are 85,000 to 100,000 distinct CDR3 sequences, about 67% occurring once; the ten biggest clones make up approximately 16%. The V end lost 3 bases, the J end lost 2 bases, and 6 bases lay between the germline ends. Germline loops: CDR1 KGHDR, CDR2 SFDVKD. CDR3 length: 13 amino acids.

The receptor was isolated from a man aged 60-69 years with non-small cell lung cancer. V usage is TRBV24-1 and J usage is TRBJ2-5; D not certain. The specimen was lung tumor tissue. The CDR3 loop reads CATSDPPQETQYF. The CDR3 bases are TGTGCCACCAGTGATCCTCCACAAGAGACCCAGTACTTC.